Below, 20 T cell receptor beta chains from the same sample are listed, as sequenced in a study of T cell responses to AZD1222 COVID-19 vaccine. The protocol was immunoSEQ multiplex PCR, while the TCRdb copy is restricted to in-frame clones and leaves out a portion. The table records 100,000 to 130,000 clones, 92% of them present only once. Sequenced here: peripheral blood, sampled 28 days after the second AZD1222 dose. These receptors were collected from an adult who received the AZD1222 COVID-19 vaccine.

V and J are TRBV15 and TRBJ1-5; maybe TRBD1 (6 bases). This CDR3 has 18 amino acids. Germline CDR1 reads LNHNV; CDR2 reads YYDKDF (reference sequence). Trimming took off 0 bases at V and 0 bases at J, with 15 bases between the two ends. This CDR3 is CATSRDPVRGYSNQPQHF. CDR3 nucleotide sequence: TGTGCCACCAGCAGAGATCCTGTCAGGGGTTATAGCAATCAGCCCCAGCATTTT.

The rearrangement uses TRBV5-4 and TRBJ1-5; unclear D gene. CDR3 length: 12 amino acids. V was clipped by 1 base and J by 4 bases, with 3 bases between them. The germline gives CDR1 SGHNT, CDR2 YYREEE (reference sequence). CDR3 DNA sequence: TGTGCCAGCAGCTTGCCGAATCAGCCCCAGCATTTT. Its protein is CASSLPNQPQHF.

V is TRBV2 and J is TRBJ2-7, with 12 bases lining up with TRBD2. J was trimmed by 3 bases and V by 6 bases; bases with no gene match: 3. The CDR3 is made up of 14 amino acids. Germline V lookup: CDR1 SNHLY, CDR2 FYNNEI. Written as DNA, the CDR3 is TGTGCCAGCAGCCGGACTAGCGGGATCTACGAGCAGTACTTC. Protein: CASSRTSGIYEQYF.

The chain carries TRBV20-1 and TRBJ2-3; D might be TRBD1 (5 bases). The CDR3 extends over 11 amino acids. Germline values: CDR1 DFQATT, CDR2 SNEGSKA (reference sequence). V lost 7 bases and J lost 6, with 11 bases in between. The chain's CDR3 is CSGLPGDTQYF. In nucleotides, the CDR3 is TGCAGTGGACTTCCAGGGGATACGCAGTATTTT.

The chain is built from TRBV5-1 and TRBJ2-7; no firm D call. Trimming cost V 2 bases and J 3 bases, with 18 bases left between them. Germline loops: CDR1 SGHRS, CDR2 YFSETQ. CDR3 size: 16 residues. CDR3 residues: CASSFGINPQSYEQYF. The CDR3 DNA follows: TGCGCCAGCAGCTTCGGTATAAATCCCCAAAGCTACGAGCAGTACTTC.

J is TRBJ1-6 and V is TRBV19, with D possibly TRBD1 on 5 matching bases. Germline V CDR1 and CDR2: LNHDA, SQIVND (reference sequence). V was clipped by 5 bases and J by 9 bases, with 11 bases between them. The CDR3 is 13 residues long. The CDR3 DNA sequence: TGTGCCAGTAGTGCGGGGGTCGGTTCACCCCTCCACTTT. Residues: CASSAGVGSPLHF.

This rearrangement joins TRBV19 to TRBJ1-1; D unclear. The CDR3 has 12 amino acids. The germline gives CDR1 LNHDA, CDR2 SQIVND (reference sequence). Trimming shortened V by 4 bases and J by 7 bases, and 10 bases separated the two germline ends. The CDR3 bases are TGTGCCAGTAGTACCTCGGGGAATGAAGCTTTCTTT. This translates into CASSTSGNEAFF.

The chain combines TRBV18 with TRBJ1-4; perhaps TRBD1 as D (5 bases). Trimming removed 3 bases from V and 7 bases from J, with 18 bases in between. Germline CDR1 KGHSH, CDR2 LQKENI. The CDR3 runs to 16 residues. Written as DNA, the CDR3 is TGTGCCAGCTCACCGAATGACAGCGGGGTGGGTGAAAAACTGTTTTTT. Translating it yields CASSPNDSGVGEKLFF.

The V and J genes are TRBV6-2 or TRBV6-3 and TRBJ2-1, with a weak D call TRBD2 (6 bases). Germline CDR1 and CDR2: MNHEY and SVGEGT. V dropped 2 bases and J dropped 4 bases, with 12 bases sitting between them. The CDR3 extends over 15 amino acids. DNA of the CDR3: TGTGCCAGCAGTTACGTGCGGGATCAATACAATGAGCAGTTCTTC. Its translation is CASSYVRDQYNEQFF.

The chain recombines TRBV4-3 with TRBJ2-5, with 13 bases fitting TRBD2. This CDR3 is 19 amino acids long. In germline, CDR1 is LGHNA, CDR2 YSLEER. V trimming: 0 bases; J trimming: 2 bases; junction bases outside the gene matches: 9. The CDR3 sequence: CASSQDGTSGEIQQETQYF. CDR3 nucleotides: TGCGCCAGCAGCCAAGATGGGACTAGCGGGGAGATTCAACAAGAGACCCAGTACTTC.

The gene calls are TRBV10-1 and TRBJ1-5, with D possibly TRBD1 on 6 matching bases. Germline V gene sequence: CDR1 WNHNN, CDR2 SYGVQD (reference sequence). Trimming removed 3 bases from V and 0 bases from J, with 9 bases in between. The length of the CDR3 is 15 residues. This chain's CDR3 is CASSDRGYSNQPQHF. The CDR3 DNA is TGCGCCAGCAGTGACAGGGGATATAGCAATCAGCCCCAGCATTTT.

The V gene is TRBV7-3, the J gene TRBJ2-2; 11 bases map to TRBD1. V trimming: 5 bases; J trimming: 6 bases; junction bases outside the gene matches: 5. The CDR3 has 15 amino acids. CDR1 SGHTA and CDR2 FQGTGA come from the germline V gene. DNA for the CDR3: TGTGCCAGCAGCCTCAGGACAGGGGGCCCCGGGGAGCTGTTTTTT. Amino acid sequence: CASSLRTGGPGELFF.

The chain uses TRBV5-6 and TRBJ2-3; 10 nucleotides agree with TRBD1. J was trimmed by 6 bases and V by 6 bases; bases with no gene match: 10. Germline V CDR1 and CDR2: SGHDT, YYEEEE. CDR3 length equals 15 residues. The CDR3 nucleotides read TGTGCCAGCACTCGGAGGGACAGGGGAACCGATACGCAGTATTTT. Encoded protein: CASTRRDRGTDTQYF.

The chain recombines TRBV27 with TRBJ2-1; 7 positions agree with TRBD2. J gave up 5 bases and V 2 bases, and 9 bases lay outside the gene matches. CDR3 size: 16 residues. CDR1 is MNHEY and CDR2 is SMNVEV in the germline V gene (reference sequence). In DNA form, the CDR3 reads TGTGCCAGCAGTTTAGATTGGGGGGGTGCAGACAATGAGCAGTTCTTC. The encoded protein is CASSLDWGGADNEQFF.

The CDR3 bases are TGTGCCAGCAGCTCCCAGTACGGGGAAGGCTACACCTTC. Its translation is CASSSQYGEGYTF. This chain joins TRBV7-3 and TRBJ1-2, with D unresolved. V was trimmed by 4 bases and J by 8 bases, leaving 14 bases between them. The germline gives CDR1 SGHTA, CDR2 FQGTGA. The CDR3 totals 13 residues.

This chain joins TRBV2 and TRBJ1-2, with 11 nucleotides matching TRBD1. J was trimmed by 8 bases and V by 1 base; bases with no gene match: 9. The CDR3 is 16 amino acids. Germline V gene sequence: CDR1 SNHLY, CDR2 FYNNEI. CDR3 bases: TGTGCCAGCAGTGAAGAATTAGGACAGGGGGCGCAAGGCTACACCTTC. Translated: CASSEELGQGAQGYTF.

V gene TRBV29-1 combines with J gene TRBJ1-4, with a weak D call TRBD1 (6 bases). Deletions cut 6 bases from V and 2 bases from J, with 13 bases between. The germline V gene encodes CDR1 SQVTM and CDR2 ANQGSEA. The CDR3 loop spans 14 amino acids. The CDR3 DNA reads TGCAGCGTCCAAGACAGGACCACTAATGAAAAACTGTTTTTT. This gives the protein CSVQDRTTNEKLFF.

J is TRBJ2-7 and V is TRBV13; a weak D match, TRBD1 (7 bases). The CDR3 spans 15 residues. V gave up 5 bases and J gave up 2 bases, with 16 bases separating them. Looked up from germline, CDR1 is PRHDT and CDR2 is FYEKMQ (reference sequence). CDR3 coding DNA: TGTGCCAGCAGCAGGAGGGGGACAGCTGCCTACGAGCAGTACTTC. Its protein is CASSRRGTAAYEQYF.

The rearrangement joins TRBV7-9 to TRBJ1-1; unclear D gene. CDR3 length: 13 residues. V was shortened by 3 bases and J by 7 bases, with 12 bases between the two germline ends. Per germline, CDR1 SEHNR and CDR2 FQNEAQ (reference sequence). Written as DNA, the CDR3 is TGTGCCAGCAGCTTGGCCGAGCGATATGAAGCTTTCTTT. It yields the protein CASSLAERYEAFF.

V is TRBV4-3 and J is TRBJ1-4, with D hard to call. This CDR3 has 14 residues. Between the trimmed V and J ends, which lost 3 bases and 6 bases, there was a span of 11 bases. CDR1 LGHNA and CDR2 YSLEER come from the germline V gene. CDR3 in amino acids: CASSHGLADEKLFF. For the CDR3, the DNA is TGCGCCAGCAGCCATGGGTTAGCTGATGAAAAACTGTTTTTT.